The 20 T cell receptor beta chains in this list originate from one sample, sequenced in a study of control samples from healthy donors and cancer patients. Measured with immunoSEQ multiplex PCR; TCRdb has only the in-frame clones, and not every one. The sample holds some 57,000 clones; around 95% are singletons and the top ten take around 1.9%. The sample was blood. All receptors come from a woman aged 25-40 years in good health.

V and J are TRBV6-1 and TRBJ1-1; TRBD1 matches 8 bases. This CDR3 region has 15 residues. Trimming at V came to 1 base and at J to 2 bases, leaving 3 bases not matched to a gene. Germline values: CDR1 MNHNS, CDR2 SASEGT. CDR3 DNA: TGTGCCAGCAGTGAAGTCGCAGGGGGCAACACTGAAGCTTTCTTT. Translation: CASSEVAGGNTEAFF.

V and J are TRBV19 and TRBJ1-5; 7 bases are a match to TRBD1. The CDR3 totals 13 residues. Per the germline V gene, CDR1 is LNHDA and CDR2 is SQIVND (reference sequence). The ends lost 3 bases at V and 7 bases at J; junction bases unmatched: 3. The CDR3 here is CASSMGGQQPQHF. CDR3 nucleotide sequence: TGTGCCAGTAGTATGGGGGGACAGCAGCCCCAGCATTTT. Full variable domain (remainder filled in from reference TRBV19 and TRBJ1-5): DGGITQSPKYLFRKEGQNVTLSCEQNLNHDAMYWYRQDPGQGLRLIYYSQIVNDFQKGDIAEGYSVSREKKESFPLTVTSAQKNPTAFYLCASSMGGQQPQHFGDGTRLSIL.

The chain combines TRBV30 with TRBJ2-7; 9 bases map to TRBD1. The junction had 3 bases not matched to a gene; V was cut back by 3 bases and J by 6 bases. The CDR3 runs to 12 residues. CDR1 is GTSNPN and CDR2 is SVGIG in the germline V gene (reference sequence). CDR3 DNA: TGTGCCTGGAGCCGGGACAGGGTCGAGCAGTACTTC. Its protein is CAWSRDRVEQYF.

This clone came up once. The gene calls are TRBV19 and TRBJ2-6; unclear D gene. The CDR3 is 18 residues long. CDR1 is LNHDA and CDR2 is SQIVND in the germline V gene (reference sequence). Trimming cost V 4 bases and J 0 bases, with 16 bases left between them. CDR3 sequence: CASSNLYITSSGANVLTF. CDR3 sequence (DNA): TGTGCCAGTAGTAATCTGTACATAACAAGCTCTGGGGCCAACGTCCTGACTTTC.

The chain has TRBV2 and TRBJ2-1, with TRBD2 matching over 10 bases. This CDR3 has 14 amino acids. With V trimmed by 5 bases and J by 5 bases, 3 bases remained unmatched. Germline V gene lookup returns CDR1 SNHLY and CDR2 FYNNEI. This CDR3 reads CASSPLAGDNEQFF. The CDR3 DNA reads TGTGCCAGCAGTCCGCTAGCGGGGGACAATGAGCAGTTCTTC.

This chain joins TRBV28 and TRBJ2-7, with D uncertain. CDR3 length: 16 residues. From germline, CDR1 is MDHEN and CDR2 SYDVKM. V was shortened by 1 base and J by 0 bases, with 13 bases between the two germline ends. The CDR3 here is CASSLSPRMSSYEQYF. CDR3 bases: TGTGCCAGCAGTTTATCCCCCAGGATGAGCTCCTACGAGCAGTACTTC.

Comment on this clone: This sample also contains other DNA sequences that code for the same CDR3. As DNA, the CDR3 is TGTGCCAGCAGTTTAGCCCGAGCGGACACTGAAGCTTTCTTT. This translates into CASSLARADTEAFF. The chain carries TRBV27 and TRBJ1-1; D remains ambiguous. The V gene's germline CDR1 is MNHEY and CDR2 SMNVEV (reference sequence). V was shortened by 2 bases and J by 3 bases, with 10 bases between the two germline ends. The CDR3 covers 14 residues.

The V and J genes are TRBV10-3 and TRBJ1-2; D ambiguous. V was trimmed by 6 bases and J by 3 bases, leaving 20 bases between them. CDR1 and CDR2 (germline): ENHRY, SYGVKD. This CDR3 contains 16 residues. The CDR3 reads CAISIRAGLLDYGYTF. CDR3 bases: TGTGCCATCAGCATCCGCGCAGGATTGTTGGACTATGGCTACACCTTC.

The J gene is TRBJ1-2, the V gene TRBV5-6, with 7 bases aligning to TRBD1. The trim removed 4 bases at V and 6 bases at J, leaving 12 bases unmatched. Germline CDR1 is SGHDT and CDR2 is YYEEEE. CDR3 length equals 15 residues. The CDR3 is CASSSLPQGTHGYTF. The CDR3 bases are TGTGCCAGCAGCAGCTTGCCACAGGGGACCCATGGCTACACCTTC.

The chain couples TRBV19 to TRBJ2-7; 10 nucleotides match TRBD2. Germline loops: CDR1 LNHDA, CDR2 SQIVND (reference sequence). After removal of 6 bases from V and 0 bases from J, the junction contained 2 bases not matched to a gene. This CDR3 is built from 14 residues. The CDR3 loop is CASSRTSGSYEQYF. DNA of the CDR3: TGTGCCAGTAGCCGGACTAGCGGCTCCTACGAGCAGTACTTC.

This sequence joins TRBV7-2 and TRBJ2-5, with no clear D. Germline CDR1 is SGHTA and CDR2 is FQGNSA. Trimming took off 1 base at V and 2 bases at J, with 8 bases between the two ends. The CDR3 loop spans 14 amino acids. CDR3 loop: CASSLGASQETQYF. CDR3 DNA sequence: TGTGCCAGCAGCTTAGGGGCTAGTCAAGAGACCCAGTACTTC.

The V gene is TRBV4-1, the J gene TRBJ2-5; D is unclear. V lost 3 bases to trimming and J lost 0 bases, with 8 bases between them. The CDR3 extends over 14 amino acids. Germline values: CDR1 MGHRA, CDR2 YSYEKL. The CDR3 sequence is CASSQVPNQETQYF. The CDR3 bases are TGCGCCAGCAGCCAGGTCCCTAACCAAGAGACCCAGTACTTC.

This chain links TRBV7-3 with TRBJ2-7, with 9 bases matching TRBD1. The CDR3 consists of 15 residues. V lost 4 bases to trimming and J lost 5 bases; unmatched junction nucleotides: 9. Germline loops: CDR1 SGHTA, CDR2 FQGTGA. CDR3 in amino acids: CASSSDGQGLHEQYF. CDR3 bases: TGTGCCAGCAGCTCTGACGGACAGGGGTTGCACGAGCAGTACTTC.

The chain uses TRBV10-2 and TRBJ2-1; 7 bases match TRBD2. CDR3 length equals 15 residues. Germline trimming cut 4 bases from V and 2 bases from J; bases unmatched to any gene: 5. Germline CDR1 reads WSHSY; CDR2 reads SAAADI. The CDR3 protein is CASSVGGVPYNEQFF. For the CDR3, the DNA is TGCGCCAGCAGTGTGGGGGGGGTCCCCTACAATGAGCAGTTCTTC.

V is TRBV6-2 or TRBV6-3 and J is TRBJ1-2, with D possibly TRBD1 on 6 matching bases. The CDR3 loop spans 13 amino acids. CDR1 is MNHEY and CDR2 is SVGEGT in the germline V gene. V dropped 5 bases and J dropped 7 bases, with 14 bases sitting between them. The CDR3 loop is CASSRYGGLGYTF. CDR3 DNA sequence: TGTGCCAGCAGTCGTTACGGGGGCCTTGGCTACACCTTC.

The V call is TRBV5-1, the J call TRBJ1-1; maybe TRBD1 (5 bases). CDR1 SGHRS and CDR2 YFSETQ come from the germline V gene. The CDR3 has 14 amino acids. Deletions cut 5 bases from V and 2 bases from J, with 13 bases between. CDR3 sequence reads: CASRLDSSNTEAFF. CDR3 in DNA: TGCGCCAGCAGACTTGACAGCAGTAACACTGAAGCTTTCTTT.

This sequence joins TRBV5-1 and TRBJ2-7, with D possibly being TRBD1 (6 bases). The V gene lost 0 bases and the J gene lost 0 bases, with 10 bases spanning the gap. Germline V gene data show CDR1 as SGHRS and CDR2 as YFSETQ. CDR3 length equals 15 residues. DNA of the CDR3: TGCGCCAGCAGCTTGGACAGGGCCGCCTCCTACGAGCAGTACTTC. Translated, it gives CASSLDRAASYEQYF.

This chain connects TRBV30 to TRBJ1-2; no clear D gene. The CDR3 spans 11 residues. V shed 0 bases and J shed 5 bases, with 4 bases lying between them. Germline loops: CDR1 GTSNPN, CDR2 SVGIG (reference sequence). The CDR3: CAWSVGYGYTF. DNA for the CDR3: TGTGCCTGGAGTGTAGGGTATGGCTACACCTTC.

CDR3 nucleotides: TGTGCCAGTAGTATGAGCTCTAGCGGGAGTTTAGGCACCGGGGAGCTGTTTTTT. Protein: CASSMSSSGSLGTGELFF. The V call is TRBV19, the J call TRBJ2-2; TRBD2 aligns across 10 bases. The CDR3 has 18 amino acids. Germline V gene sequence: CDR1 LNHDA, CDR2 SQIVND (reference sequence). V was pared by 3 bases and J by 4 bases, with 11 bases of the junction left unmatched.

J is TRBJ2-2 and V is TRBV29-1, with 7 nucleotides matching TRBD1. Germline lookup yields CDR1 SQVTM and CDR2 ANQGSEA. The V and J ends lost 2 bases and 5 bases, in that order; junction bases with no gene match: 5. The CDR3 runs to 14 residues. For the CDR3, the DNA is TGCAGCGTTGAAAGTAGGGGGCAAACCGGGGAGCTGTTTTTT. It codes for CSVESRGQTGELFF.